This is a list of T cell receptor beta chains from one sample in a study of post-analysis software for immune sequencing data. TCRdb independently ran MiXCR on the PCR reads; one entry per CDR3 protein. The sample has 150,000 to 200,000 distinct CDR3 sequences, over 25% seen once; the top ten hold roughly 1.6%. The specimen sequenced was blood. Receptors were obtained from a girl aged 5 to 17 with multiple sclerosis. CDR3s include the opening cysteine and the closing phenylalanine or tryptophan. The D gene is left open where the match is weak. Size tells how often a clone was seen (once, few, many) or the class of an expanded clone, and some rows leave it out.

V,J,D,size,CDR3,DNA
TRBV12-3/TRBV12-4,TRBJ1-1,TRBD1,NA,CASSPTGRTEAFF,TGTGCCAGCAGTCCGACAGGGAGGACTGAAGCTTTCTTT
TRBV5-5,TRBJ2-1,TRBD1,many,CASSRTGSSYNEQFF,TGTGCCAGCAGCCGGACAGGGAGCTCCTACAATGAGCAGTTCTTC
TRBV7-2,TRBJ2-7,TRBD2,few,CASSLAHWRGGISYEQYF,TGTGCCAGCAGCTTAGCGCATTGGAGGGGAGGGATTTCCTACGAGCAGTACTTC
TRBV6-5,TRBJ2-3,NA,few,CASSYIPGRTDTQYF,TGTGCCAGCAGTTATATCCCGGGTCGGACAGATACGCAGTATTTT
TRBV29-1,TRBJ2-5,NA,many,CSVESGEGGETQYF,TGCAGCGTTGAATCAGGGGAAGGTGGAGAGACCCAGTACTTC
TRBV20-1,TRBJ2-5,NA,many,CSARSRTLKQETQYF,TGCAGTGCTAGATCACGGACATTAAAACAAGAGACCCAGTACTTC
TRBV12-3/TRBV12-4,TRBJ2-5,NA,many,CASSFADQETQYF,TGTGCCAGCAGTTTCGCAGACCAAGAGACCCAGTACTTC
TRBV10-3,TRBJ2-5,NA,many,CAISEGVTQYF,TGTGCCATCAGTGAGGGAGTGACCCAGTACTTC
TRBV20-1,TRBJ2-3,TRBD2,few,CSASQREGADTQYF,TGCAGTGCTAGTCAGCGGGAGGGGGCAGATACGCAGTATTTT
TRBV5-1,TRBJ2-1,NA,NA,CASSSERLYSYNEQFF,TGCGCCAGCAGCTCAGAGAGGCTTTATTCCTACAATGAGCAGTTCTTC
TRBV5-4,TRBJ1-1,NA,NA,CASSSTSALREAFF,TGTGCCAGCAGCTCGACGTCTGCCTTAAGGGAAGCTTTCTTT
TRBV11-2,TRBJ2-7,TRBD2,NA,CASSLYPRLAVYEQYF,TGTGCCAGCAGCTTATATCCTAGGCTAGCGGTCTACGAGCAGTACTTC
TRBV20-1,TRBJ1-5,NA,once,CSASGSAGGKPQHF,TGCAGTGCTAGCGGGTCGGCGGGAGGGAAGCCCCAGCATTTT
TRBV4-1,TRBJ2-7,NA,NA,CASSQFPGSYEQYF,TGCGCCAGCAGCCAATTTCCGGGGTCCTACGAGCAGTACTTC
TRBV12-3/TRBV12-4,TRBJ2-1,TRBD2,few,CASSYRLAGVHNEQFF,TGTGCCAGCAGTTACAGACTAGCGGGAGTCCACAATGAGCAGTTCTTC
TRBV30,TRBJ2-1,NA,few,CAWSVGTGPLNEQFF,TGTGCCTGGAGTGTGGGAACAGGCCCACTCAATGAGCAGTTCTTC
TRBV19,TRBJ2-1,NA,NA,CASSIARDNEQFF,TGTGCCAGTAGTATCGCGCGGGACAATGAGCAGTTCTTC
TRBV2,TRBJ1-2,NA,NA,CAGSEQGYYGYTF,TGTGCCGGCAGTGAACAGGGATACTATGGCTACACCTTC
TRBV2,TRBJ1-1,NA,few,CASTVEDVDTEAFF,TGTGCCAGCACAGTGGAAGACGTGGACACTGAAGCTTTCTTT
TRBV12-3/TRBV12-4,TRBJ2-3,TRBD2,NA,CASREGLASDTQYF,TGTGCCAGCAGGGAAGGACTAGCGTCGGATACGCAGTATTTT
TRBV12-3/TRBV12-4,TRBJ2-1,NA,NA,CASRPWSERLGAEQFF,TGTGCCAGCCGCCCCTGGAGCGAGCGGTTAGGGGCTGAGCAGTTCTTC
TRBV19,TRBJ2-7,TRBD1,few,CASSIIGQGIDEQYF,TGTGCCAGTAGTATAATTGGACAGGGGATCGACGAGCAGTACTTC